This is a list of T cell receptor beta chains from one sample in a study of Graves' ophthalmopathy and Graves' hyperthyroidism. TCRdb re-called the multiplex PCR reads with MiXCR, one entry per CDR3 protein. The table shows roughly 480,000 distinct CDR3 sequences, with 14% occurring only once. The sequencing sample was made of blood. The source is a woman aged 25-40 years with Graves' ophthalmopathy. CDR3s include the opening cysteine and the closing phenylalanine or tryptophan. Fields, in order: V gene, clone size, D gene, J gene, CDR3 DNA, CDR3 protein. D genes are given only for firm matches. Clone size appears in some rows only: once, few, many, or a class for an expanded clone.

TRBV28	many	NA	TRBJ2-7	TGTGCCAGCAGTTTAACTCCAGGATCCTACGAGCAGTACTTC	CASSLTPGSYEQYF
TRBV6-4	NA	NA	TRBJ2-2	TGTGCCAGCAGTGACTTTCGGCTTTACCCCGGGGAGCTGTTTTTT	CASSDFRLYPGELFF
TRBV28	many	TRBD1	TRBJ1-5	TGTGCCAGCAGTCTAGCAATAGACAGGGGCGGCAATCAGCCCCAGCATTTT	CASSLAIDRGGNQPQHF
TRBV11-2	NA	NA	TRBJ1-6	TGTGCCAGCAGCTTATTTCGTACTTTGAGGAGCTCCTATAATTCACCCCTCCACTTT	CASSLFRTLRSSYNSPLHF
TRBV15	many	NA	TRBJ2-7	TGTGCCACCAGCAGATATGGCGGGGAGGCCTACGAGCAGTACTTC	CATSRYGGEAYEQYF
TRBV11-2	many	TRBD1	TRBJ1-6	TGTGCCAGCAGCTTGGGACAGGTGACGTCACCCCTCCACTTT	CASSLGQVTSPLHF
TRBV6-5	many	NA	TRBJ1-5	TGTGCCAGCAGGTCTGTTGGGCAGGTGGATCAGCCCCAGCATTTT	CASRSVGQVDQPQHF
TRBV3-1	NA	TRBD1	TRBJ2-7	TGTGCCAGCAGCCAAGAAACAGGGGGCCTCTACGAGCAGTACTTC	CASSQETGGLYEQYF
TRBV12-3/TRBV12-4	many	NA	TRBJ1-5	TGTGCCAGCAGTTTGGGTGGTATTGTTACCCAGCCCCAGCATTTT	CASSLGGIVTQPQHF
TRBV9	NA	NA	TRBJ1-6	TGTGCCAGCAGCGGGGAGGGGGGAACCCTCCACTTT	CASSGEGGTLHF
TRBV27	many	NA	TRBJ1-2	TGTGCCAGCAGTTTAGGGCAGACGGGGGGCTACACCTTC	CASSLGQTGGYTF
TRBV19	NA	TRBD1	TRBJ1-2	TGTGCCAGTAACAGGGGAGAACTATCGGGAGGCTACACCTTC	CASNRGELSGGYTF
TRBV28	many	NA	TRBJ1-2	TGTGCCAGCAGTTTCAGGGTCACTAACTATGGCTACACCTTC	CASSFRVTNYGYTF
TRBV12-3/TRBV12-4	many	NA	TRBJ2-2	TGTGCCAGCACTCCTCGACAGGTTAGGAACACCGGGGAGCTGTTTTTT	CASTPRQVRNTGELFF
TRBV6-1	many	NA	TRBJ1-2	TGTGCCAGCAGCAAACAGGGAGCCTCGTATGGCTACACCTTC	CASSKQGASYGYTF
TRBV6-1	many	TRBD1	TRBJ1-1	TGTGCCAGCAGTGCCGACAACAGGGGGAACACTGAAGCTTTCTTT	CASSADNRGNTEAFF
TRBV6-1	many	NA	TRBJ2-7	TGTGCCAGCAGTGAAGGGGCAGGGGCAGCCTACGAGCAGTACTTC	CASSEGAGAAYEQYF